Detailed here is one T cell receptor beta chain. What it binds is unknown. Here immunoSEQ multiplex PCR was the method, and the copy in TCRdb shows in-frame clones only, minus some. Of tens of thousands of clones in the sample, around 80% were seen once. The sample belongs to a study of neoadjuvant nivolumab and ipilimumab in lung cancer. Overall study context: Patients got nivolumab 3 mg/kg on days 1, 15 and 29; combination added ipilimumab 1 mg/kg day 1. Study-level results: TCR clonality did not significantly correlate with pathologic tumor regression. Compared with tumor-adjacent uninvolved lung, resected tumors showed greater richness and clonality. Higher pretherapy blood TCR richness went with higher resected-tumor richness.

The clonotype comes from an adult with non-small cell lung cancer. The material was tumor tissue, obtained after neoadjuvant nivolumab, alone or with ipilimumab, at or shortly before surgery.

CDR3 residues: CASTLTSGSTGELFF. In DNA, the CDR3 is TGTGCCAGCACCCTGACTAGCGGGAGTACCGGGGAGCTGTTTTTT. The V gene is TRBV2, the J gene TRBJ2-2; 12 bases are a match to TRBD2. With 7 bases clipped from V and 5 bases from J, the junction kept 5 bases outside the gene matches. The germline gives CDR1 SNHLY, CDR2 FYNNEI. The CDR3 extends over 15 amino acids.